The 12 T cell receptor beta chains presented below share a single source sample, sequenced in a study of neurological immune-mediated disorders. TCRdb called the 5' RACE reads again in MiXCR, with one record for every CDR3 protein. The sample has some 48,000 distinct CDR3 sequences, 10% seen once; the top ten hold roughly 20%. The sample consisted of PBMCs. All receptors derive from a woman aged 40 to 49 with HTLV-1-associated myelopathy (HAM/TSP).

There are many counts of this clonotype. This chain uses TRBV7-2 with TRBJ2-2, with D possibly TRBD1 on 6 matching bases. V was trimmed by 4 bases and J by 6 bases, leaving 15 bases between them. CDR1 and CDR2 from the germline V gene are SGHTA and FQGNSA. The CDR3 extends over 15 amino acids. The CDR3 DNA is TGTGCCAGCAGCTCCGTACAGGGTTTCCCCGGGGAGCTGTTTTTT. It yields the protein CASSSVQGFPGELFF. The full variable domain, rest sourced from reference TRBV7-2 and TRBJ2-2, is GAGVSQSPSNKVTEKGKDVELRCDPISGHTALYWYRQSLGQGLEFLIYFQGNSAPDKSGLPSDRFSAERTGGSVSTLTIQRTQQEDSAVYLCASSSVQGFPGELFFGEGSRLTVL.

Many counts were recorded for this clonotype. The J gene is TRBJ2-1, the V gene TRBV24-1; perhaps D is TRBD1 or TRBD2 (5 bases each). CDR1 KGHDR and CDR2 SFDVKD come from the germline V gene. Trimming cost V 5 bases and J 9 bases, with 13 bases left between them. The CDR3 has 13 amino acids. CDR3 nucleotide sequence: TGTGCCACCAGTGGAGTGGGGGAGAGTGAGCAGTTCTTC. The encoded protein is CATSGVGESEQFF.

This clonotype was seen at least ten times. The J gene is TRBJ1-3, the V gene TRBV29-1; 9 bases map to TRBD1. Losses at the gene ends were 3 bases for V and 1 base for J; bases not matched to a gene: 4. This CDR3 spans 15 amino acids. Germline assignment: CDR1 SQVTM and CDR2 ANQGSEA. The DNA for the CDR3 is TGCAGCGTTGAGGACAGGGGCAAGTCTGGAAACACCATATATTTT. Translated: CSVEDRGKSGNTIYF.

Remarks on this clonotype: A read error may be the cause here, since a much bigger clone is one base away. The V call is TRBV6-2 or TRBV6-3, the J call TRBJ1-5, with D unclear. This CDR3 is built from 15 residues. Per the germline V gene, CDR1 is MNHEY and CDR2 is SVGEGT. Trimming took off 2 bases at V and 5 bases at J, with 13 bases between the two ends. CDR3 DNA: TGTGCCAGCAGTTACGAGGACCACCAGGATCAGCCCCAGCATTTT. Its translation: CASSYEDHQDQPQHF.

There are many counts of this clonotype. CDR3: CASSPGRRTDTQYF. CDR3 in DNA: TGCGCCAGCAGCCCGGGTCGGAGAACAGATACGCAGTATTTT. The rearrangement links TRBV5-1 to TRBJ2-3; D is unresolved. CDR3 length equals 14 residues. The germline V gene has CDR1 SGHRS and CDR2 YFSETQ. With 4 bases removed from V and 3 bases from J, the gap between germline ends came to 12 bases.

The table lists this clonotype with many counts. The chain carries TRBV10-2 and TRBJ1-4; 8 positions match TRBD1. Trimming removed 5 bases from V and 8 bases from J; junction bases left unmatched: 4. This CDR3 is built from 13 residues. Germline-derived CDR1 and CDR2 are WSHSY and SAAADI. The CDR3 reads CASSQGAREKLFF. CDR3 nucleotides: TGCGCCAGCAGTCAGGGGGCTCGGGAAAAACTGTTTTTT.

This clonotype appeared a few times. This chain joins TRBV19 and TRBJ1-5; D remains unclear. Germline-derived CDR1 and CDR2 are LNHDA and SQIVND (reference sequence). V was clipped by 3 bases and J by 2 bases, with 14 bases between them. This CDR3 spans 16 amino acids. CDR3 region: CASSIPLGSGNQPQHF. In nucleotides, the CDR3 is TGTGCCAGTAGTATTCCGCTGGGGAGCGGCAATCAGCCCCAGCATTTT. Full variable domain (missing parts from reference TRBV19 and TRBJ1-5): DGGITQSPKYLFRKEGQNVTLSCEQNLNHDAMYWYRQDPGQGLRLIYYSQIVNDFQKGDIAEGYSVSREKKESFPLTVTSAQKNPTAFYLCASSIPLGSGNQPQHFGDGTRLSIL.

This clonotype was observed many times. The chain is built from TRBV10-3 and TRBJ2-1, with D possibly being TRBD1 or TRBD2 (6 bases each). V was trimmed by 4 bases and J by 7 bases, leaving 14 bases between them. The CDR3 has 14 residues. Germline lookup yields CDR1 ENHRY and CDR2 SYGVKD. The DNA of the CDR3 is TGTGCCATCAGTGTCCCCGGGGGCGGGAATGAGCAGTTCTTC. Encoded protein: CAISVPGGGNEQFF.

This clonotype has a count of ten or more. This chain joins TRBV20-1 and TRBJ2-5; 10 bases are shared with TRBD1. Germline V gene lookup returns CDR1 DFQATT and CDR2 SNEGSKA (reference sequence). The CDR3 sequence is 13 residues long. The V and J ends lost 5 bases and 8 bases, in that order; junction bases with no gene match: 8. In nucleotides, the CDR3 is TGCAGTGCTGGGGACAGGGGAGGTCTTACCCAGTACTTC. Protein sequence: CSAGDRGGLTQYF.

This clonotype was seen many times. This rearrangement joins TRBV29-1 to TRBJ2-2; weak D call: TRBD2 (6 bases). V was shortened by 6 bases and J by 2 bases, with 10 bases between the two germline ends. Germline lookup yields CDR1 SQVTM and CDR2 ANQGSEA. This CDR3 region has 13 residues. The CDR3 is CSVGTSNTGELFF. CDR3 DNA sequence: TGCAGCGTGGGGACTTCAAACACCGGGGAGCTGTTTTTT.

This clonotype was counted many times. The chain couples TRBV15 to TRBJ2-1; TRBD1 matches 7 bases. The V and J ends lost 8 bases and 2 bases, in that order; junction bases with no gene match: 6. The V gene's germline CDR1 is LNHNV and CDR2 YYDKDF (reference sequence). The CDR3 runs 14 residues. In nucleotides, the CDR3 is TGTGCCACCCGGGACAGTACTACCTACAATGAGCAGTTCTTC. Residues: CATRDSTTYNEQFF. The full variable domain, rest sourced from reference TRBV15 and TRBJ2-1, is DAMVIQNPRYQVTQFGKPVTLSCSQTLNHNVMYWYQQKSSQAPKLLFHYYDKDFNNEADTPDNFQSRRPNTSFCFLDIRSPGLGDTAMYLCATRDSTTYNEQFFGPGTRLTVL.

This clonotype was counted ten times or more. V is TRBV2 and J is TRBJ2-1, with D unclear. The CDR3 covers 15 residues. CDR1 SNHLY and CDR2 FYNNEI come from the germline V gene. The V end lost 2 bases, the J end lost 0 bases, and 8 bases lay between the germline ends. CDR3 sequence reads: CASSESLSSYNEQFF. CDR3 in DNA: TGTGCCAGCAGTGAAAGCCTAAGCTCCTACAATGAGCAGTTCTTC.